Listed below are T cell receptor beta chains from one sample, sequenced in a study of cytomegalovirus exposure and HLA in healthy donors. The data were produced by immunoSEQ multiplex PCR, yet TCRdb's version contains in-frame clones alone and is incomplete. This table holds roughly 190,000 clones, more than 75% found once. Sequenced material: PBMCs. Source of these receptors: a woman under 30 in good health and CMV-seronegative. CDR3s leave out the opening cysteine and the closing phenylalanine or tryptophan. Each record gives: V gene, CDR3 protein.

v_call: TRBV28
cdr3_aa: ASSLLTVTTGELF

v_call: TRBV4-2
cdr3_aa: ASSQEGGAGGYNEQF

v_call: TRBV30
cdr3_aa: AWVRGTDYNEQF

v_call: TRBV9
cdr3_aa: ASSVGTAGELF

v_call: TRBV6-5
cdr3_aa: ASSYGASGGYT

v_call: TRBV9
cdr3_aa: ASSPRGITEAF

v_call: TRBV7-9
cdr3_aa: ASSLVSGLVDSPLH

v_call: TRBV6-1
cdr3_aa: ASSVRGPPSSYNEQF

v_call: TRBV2
cdr3_aa: ASSVVGATYGYT

v_call: TRBV27
cdr3_aa: ASSLGQGAGQPQH

v_call: TRBV7-3
cdr3_aa: ASSLSYRETQY

v_call: TRBV27
cdr3_aa: ASSHGREDYGYT

v_call: TRBV28
cdr3_aa: ASSLYREKRKTEAF

v_call: TRBV10-3
cdr3_aa: ATSSTGIATNEKLF

v_call: TRBV25-1
cdr3_aa: ASSPRQGNTDTQY

v_call: TRBV27
cdr3_aa: ASSSLYMNTEAF

v_call: TRBV9
cdr3_aa: ASSNGGGRNNSPLH

v_call: TRBV5-1
cdr3_aa: ASVLGLAGQGGELF

v_call: TRBV5-1
cdr3_aa: ASSTTGGETEAF

v_call: TRBV7-8
cdr3_aa: ASSALAGGFGTDTQY

v_call: TRBV5-1
cdr3_aa: ASSVKGRGWQGKNTEAF

v_call: TRBV10-3
cdr3_aa: AISSRGVSTGELF

v_call: TRBV7-6
cdr3_aa: ASSLGDNLNSYNEQF

v_call: TRBV5-1
cdr3_aa: ASSLLTGGRGNEQF

v_call: TRBV11-2
cdr3_aa: ASSSGDTQY